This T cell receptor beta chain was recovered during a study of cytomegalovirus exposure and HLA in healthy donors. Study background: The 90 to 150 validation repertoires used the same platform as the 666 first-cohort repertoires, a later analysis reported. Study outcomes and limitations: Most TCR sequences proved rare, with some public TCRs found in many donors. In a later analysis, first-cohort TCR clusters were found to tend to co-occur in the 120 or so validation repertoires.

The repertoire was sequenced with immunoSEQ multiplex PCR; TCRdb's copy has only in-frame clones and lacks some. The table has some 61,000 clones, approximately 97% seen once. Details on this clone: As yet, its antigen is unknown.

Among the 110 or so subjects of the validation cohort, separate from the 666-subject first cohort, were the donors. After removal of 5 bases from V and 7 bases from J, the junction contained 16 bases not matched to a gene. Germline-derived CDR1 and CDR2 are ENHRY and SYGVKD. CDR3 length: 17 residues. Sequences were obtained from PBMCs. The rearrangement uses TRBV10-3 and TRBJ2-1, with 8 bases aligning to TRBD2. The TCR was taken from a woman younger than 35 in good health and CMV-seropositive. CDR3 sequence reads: CAISSYSAAGELNEQFF. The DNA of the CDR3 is TGTGCCATCAGTTCCTATTCGGCAGCGGGGGAACTGAATGAGCAGTTCTTC.